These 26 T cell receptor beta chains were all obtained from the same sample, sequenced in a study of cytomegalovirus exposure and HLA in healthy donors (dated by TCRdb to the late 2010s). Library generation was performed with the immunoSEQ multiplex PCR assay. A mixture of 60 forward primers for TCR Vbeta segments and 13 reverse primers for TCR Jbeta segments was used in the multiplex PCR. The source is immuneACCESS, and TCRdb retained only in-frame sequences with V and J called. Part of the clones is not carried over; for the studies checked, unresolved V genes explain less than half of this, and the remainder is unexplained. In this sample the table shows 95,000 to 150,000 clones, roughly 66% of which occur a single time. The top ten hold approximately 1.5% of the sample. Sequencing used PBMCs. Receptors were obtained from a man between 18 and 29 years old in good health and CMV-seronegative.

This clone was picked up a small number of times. DNA of the CDR3: TGTGCCAGCCGTCAGGACAGGCTAACAAACACCATATATTTT. The encoded protein is CASRQDRLTNTIYF. The rearrangement joins TRBV13 to TRBJ1-3, with 7 bases matching TRBD1. This CDR3 has 14 amino acids. Germline V CDR1 and CDR2: PRHDT, FYEKMQ (reference sequence). V gave up 8 bases and J gave up 6 bases; unmatched junction bases: 10.

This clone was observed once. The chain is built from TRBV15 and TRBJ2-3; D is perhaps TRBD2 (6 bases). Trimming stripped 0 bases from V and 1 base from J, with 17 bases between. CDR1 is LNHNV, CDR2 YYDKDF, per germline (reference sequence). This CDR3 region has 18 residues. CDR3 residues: CATSRDSFGASGTDTQYF. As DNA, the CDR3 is TGTGCCACCAGCAGAGATAGTTTCGGTGCTAGCGGCACAGATACGCAGTATTTT.

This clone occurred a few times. CDR3 region: CAWSQLGQGYTEAFF. The CDR3 DNA is TGTGCCTGGAGTCAACTAGGACAGGGGTACACTGAAGCTTTCTTT. The genes are TRBV30 and TRBJ1-1, with 9 nucleotides matching TRBD1. The germline gives CDR1 GTSNPN, CDR2 SVGIG (reference sequence). Trimming cost V 2 bases and J 3 bases; bases outside gene matches: 7. The CDR3 length is 15 residues.

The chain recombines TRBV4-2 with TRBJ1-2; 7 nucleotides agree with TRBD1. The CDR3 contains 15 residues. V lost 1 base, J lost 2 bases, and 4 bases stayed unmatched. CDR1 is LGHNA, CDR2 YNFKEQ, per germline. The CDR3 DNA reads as TGTGCCAGCAGCCAAGGTCAGACAGGGAACTATGGCTACACCTTC. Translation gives CASSQGQTGNYGYTF.

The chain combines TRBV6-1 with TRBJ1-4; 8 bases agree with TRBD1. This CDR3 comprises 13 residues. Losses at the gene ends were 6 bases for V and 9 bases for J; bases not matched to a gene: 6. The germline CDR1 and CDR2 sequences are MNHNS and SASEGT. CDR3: CASRLGQVQKLFF. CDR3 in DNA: TGTGCCAGCAGATTGGGACAGGTACAAAAACTGTTTTTT.

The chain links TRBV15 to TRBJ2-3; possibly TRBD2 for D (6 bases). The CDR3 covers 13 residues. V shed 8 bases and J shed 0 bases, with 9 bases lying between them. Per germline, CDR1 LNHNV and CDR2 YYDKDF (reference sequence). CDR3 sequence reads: CATSRESTDTQYF. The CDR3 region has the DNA TGTGCCACCTCACGGGAGAGCACAGATACGCAGTATTTT. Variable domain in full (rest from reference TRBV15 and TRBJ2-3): DAMVIQNPRYQVTQFGKPVTLSCSQTLNHNVMYWYQQKSSQAPKLLFHYYDKDFNNEADTPDNFQSRRPNTSFCFLDIRSPGLGDTAMYLCATSRESTDTQYFGPGTRLTVL.

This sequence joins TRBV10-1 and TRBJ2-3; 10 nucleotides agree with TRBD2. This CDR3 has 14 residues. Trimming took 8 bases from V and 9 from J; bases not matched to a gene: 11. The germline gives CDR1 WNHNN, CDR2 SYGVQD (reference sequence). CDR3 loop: CASGAGGTSNTQYF. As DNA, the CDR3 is TGCGCCAGCGGAGCGGGGGGGACTTCGAACACGCAGTATTTT.

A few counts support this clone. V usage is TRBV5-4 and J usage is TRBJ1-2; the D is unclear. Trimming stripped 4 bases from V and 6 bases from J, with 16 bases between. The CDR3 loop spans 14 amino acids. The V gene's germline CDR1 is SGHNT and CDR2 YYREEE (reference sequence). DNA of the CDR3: TGTGCCAGCAGCCAAGCGGGCGGGAGGGATGGCTACACCTTC. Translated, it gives CASSQAGGRDGYTF.

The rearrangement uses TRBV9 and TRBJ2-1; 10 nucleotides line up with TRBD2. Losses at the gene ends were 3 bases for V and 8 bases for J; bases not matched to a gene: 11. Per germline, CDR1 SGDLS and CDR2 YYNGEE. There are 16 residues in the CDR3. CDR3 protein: CASSAITSGERHEQFF. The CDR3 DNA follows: TGTGCCAGCAGCGCCATTACTAGCGGGGAAAGGCATGAGCAGTTCTTC.

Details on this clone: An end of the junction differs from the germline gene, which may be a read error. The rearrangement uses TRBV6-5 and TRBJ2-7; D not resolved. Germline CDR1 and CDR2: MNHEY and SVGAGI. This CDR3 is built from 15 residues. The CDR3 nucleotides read TGTCCCAGCAGTTACTCGTCAGTACGCTCCTACGAGCAGTACTTC. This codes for CPSSYSSVRSYEQYF.

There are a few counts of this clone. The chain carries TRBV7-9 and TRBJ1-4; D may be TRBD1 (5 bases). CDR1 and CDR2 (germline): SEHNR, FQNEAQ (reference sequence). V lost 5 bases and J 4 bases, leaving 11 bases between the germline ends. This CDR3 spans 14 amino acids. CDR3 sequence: CASSLGRGNEKLFF. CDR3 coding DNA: TGTGCCAGCAGCCTGGGGAGGGGTAATGAAAAACTGTTTTTT.

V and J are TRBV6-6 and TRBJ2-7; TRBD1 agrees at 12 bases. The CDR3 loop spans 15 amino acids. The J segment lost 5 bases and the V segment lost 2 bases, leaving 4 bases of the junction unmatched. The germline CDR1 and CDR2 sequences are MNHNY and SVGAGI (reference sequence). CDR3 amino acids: CASSYGTGGADEQYF. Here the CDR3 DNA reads TGTGCCAGCAGTTACGGGACAGGGGGCGCCGACGAGCAGTACTTC.

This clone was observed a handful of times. The CDR3 loop is CASVGGVWDTQYF. In DNA form, the CDR3 reads TGTGCCAGCGTCGGGGGGGTTTGGGATACGCAGTATTTT. V usage is TRBV7-9 and J usage is TRBJ2-3; 8 bases are a match to TRBD2. V dropped 8 bases and J dropped 6; count of bases not matched to a gene: 7. The CDR3 sequence is 13 residues long. CDR1 and CDR2 from the germline V gene are SEHNR and FQNEAQ (reference sequence).

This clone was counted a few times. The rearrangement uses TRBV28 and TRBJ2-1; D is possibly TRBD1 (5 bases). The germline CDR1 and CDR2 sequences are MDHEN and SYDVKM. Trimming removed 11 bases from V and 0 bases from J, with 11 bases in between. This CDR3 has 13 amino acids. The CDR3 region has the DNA TGTGCCGGCCGTGACAGCTCCTACAATGAGCAGTTCTTC. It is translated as CAGRDSSYNEQFF. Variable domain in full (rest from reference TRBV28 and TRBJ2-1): DVKVTQSSRYLVKRTGEKVFLECVQDMDHENMFWYRQDPGLGLRLIYFSYDVKMKEKGDIPEGYSVSREKKERFSLILESASTNQTSMYLCAGRDSSYNEQFFGPGTRLTVL.

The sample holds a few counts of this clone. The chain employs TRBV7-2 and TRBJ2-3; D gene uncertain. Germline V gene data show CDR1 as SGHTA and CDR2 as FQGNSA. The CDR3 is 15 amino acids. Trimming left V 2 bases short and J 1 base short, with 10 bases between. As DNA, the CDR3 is TGTGCCAGCAGCTTACGAGGCTTACGCACAGATACGCAGTATTTT. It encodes CASSLRGLRTDTQYF.

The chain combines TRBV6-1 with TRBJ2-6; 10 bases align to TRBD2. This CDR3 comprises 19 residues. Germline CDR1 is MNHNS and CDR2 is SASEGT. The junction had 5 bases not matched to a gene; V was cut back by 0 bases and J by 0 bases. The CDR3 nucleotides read TGTGCCAGCAGTGAAGCGCCAGCGGGGGGGTTCTCTGGGGCCAACGTCCTGACTTTC. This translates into CASSEAPAGGFSGANVLTF.

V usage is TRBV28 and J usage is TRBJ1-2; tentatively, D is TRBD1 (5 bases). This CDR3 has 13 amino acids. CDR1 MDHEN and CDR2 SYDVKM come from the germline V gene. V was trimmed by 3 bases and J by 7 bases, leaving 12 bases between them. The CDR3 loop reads CASSLGGTFGYTF. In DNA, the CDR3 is TGTGCCAGCAGTTTGGGGGGGACTTTTGGCTACACCTTC.

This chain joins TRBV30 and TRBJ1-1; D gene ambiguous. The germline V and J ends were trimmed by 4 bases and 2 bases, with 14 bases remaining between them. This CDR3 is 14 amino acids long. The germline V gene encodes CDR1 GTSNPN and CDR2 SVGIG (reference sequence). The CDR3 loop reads CAWTSETTNTEAFF. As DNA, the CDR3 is TGTGCCTGGACTTCTGAGACAACCAACACTGAAGCTTTCTTT.

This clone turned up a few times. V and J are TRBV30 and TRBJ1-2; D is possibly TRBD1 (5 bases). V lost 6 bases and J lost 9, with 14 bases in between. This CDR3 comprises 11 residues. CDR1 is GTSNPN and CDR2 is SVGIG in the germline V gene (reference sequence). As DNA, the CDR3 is TGTGCCTGTCGGGACGGGGGGAGCTACACCTTC. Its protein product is CACRDGGSYTF.

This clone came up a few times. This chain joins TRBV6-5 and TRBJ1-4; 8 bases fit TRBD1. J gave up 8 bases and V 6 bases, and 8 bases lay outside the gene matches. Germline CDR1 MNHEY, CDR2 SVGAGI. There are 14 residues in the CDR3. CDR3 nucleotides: TGTGCCAGCAGACCGGACAGGGTGGGAGAAAAACTGTTTTTT. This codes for CASRPDRVGEKLFF.

CDR3 nucleotides: TGCAGCGTTGGAGGGGGCCGGAATCTATATGGCTACACCTTC. It encodes CSVGGGRNLYGYTF. The chain has TRBV29-1 and TRBJ1-2, with 7 bases aligning to TRBD1. The CDR3 loop spans 14 amino acids. CDR1 and CDR2 from the germline V gene are SQVTM and ANQGSEA. J was trimmed by 5 bases and V by 4 bases; bases with no gene match: 10.

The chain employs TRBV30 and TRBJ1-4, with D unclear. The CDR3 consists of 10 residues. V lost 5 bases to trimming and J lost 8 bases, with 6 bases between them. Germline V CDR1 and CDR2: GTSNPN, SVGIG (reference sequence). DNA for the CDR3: TGTGCCTGGGGGAGGGAAAAACTGTTTTTT. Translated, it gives CAWGREKLFF.

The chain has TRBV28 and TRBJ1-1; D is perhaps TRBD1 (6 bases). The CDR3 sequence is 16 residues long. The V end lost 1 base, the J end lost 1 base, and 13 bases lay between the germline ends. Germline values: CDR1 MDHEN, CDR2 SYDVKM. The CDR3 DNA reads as TGTGCCAGCAGTTTATTTGTCGGACAGAAGAACACTGAAGCTTTCTTT. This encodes CASSLFVGQKNTEAFF.

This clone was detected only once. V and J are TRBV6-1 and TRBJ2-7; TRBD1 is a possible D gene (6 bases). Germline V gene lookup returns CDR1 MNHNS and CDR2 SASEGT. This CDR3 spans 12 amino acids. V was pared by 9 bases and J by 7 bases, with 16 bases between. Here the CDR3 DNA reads TGTGCCAGTCCCGACAGGTCTAAGGAGCAGTACTTC. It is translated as CASPDRSKEQYF.

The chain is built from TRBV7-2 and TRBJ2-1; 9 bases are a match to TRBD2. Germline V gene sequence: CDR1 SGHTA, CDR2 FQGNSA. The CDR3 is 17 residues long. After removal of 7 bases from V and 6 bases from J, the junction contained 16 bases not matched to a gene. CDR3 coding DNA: TGTGCCAGCACCCCAGGGGCTAGCGGGACGATGGTCAATGAGCAGTTCTTC. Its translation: CASTPGASGTMVNEQFF.

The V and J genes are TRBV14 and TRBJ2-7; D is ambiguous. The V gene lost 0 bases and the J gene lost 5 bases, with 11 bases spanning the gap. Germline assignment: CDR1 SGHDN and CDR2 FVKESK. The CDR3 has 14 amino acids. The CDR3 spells CASSQERPWDEQYF. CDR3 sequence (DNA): TGTGCCAGCAGCCAAGAGAGGCCCTGGGACGAGCAGTACTTC.